This TCR beta chain came from a study of memory CD4+ T cells and cytomegalovirus serostatus. The authors' processing: After removing out-of-frame reads, 2,204,828 distinct TCRbeta sequences remained. Generated by immunoSEQ multiplex PCR, the TCRdb table keeps only in-frame clones and is missing some. Clone size and the V and J calls come from that table; the DNA yielded D and trimming. The table shows roughly 48,000 clones, with around 83% occurring only once. The J segment lost 0 bases and the V segment lost 1 base, leaving 1 base of the junction unmatched. Germline assignment: CDR1 SEHNR and CDR2 FQNEAQ (reference sequence). This CDR3 spans 15 amino acids. Single viable CD3+CD4+CD8-CD45RO+ cells were sorted as the memory CD4+ T cells.

Sequencing input: memory CD4+ T cells from blood. The chain joins TRBV7-9 to TRBJ1-1; 8 nucleotides match TRBD1. The TCR originated in an adult in good health and CMV-seropositive. The CDR3 nucleotides read TGTGCCAGCAGCTTAGACAGGGGGGTGAACACTGAAGCTTTCTTT. Amino acid sequence: CASSLDRGVNTEAFF.